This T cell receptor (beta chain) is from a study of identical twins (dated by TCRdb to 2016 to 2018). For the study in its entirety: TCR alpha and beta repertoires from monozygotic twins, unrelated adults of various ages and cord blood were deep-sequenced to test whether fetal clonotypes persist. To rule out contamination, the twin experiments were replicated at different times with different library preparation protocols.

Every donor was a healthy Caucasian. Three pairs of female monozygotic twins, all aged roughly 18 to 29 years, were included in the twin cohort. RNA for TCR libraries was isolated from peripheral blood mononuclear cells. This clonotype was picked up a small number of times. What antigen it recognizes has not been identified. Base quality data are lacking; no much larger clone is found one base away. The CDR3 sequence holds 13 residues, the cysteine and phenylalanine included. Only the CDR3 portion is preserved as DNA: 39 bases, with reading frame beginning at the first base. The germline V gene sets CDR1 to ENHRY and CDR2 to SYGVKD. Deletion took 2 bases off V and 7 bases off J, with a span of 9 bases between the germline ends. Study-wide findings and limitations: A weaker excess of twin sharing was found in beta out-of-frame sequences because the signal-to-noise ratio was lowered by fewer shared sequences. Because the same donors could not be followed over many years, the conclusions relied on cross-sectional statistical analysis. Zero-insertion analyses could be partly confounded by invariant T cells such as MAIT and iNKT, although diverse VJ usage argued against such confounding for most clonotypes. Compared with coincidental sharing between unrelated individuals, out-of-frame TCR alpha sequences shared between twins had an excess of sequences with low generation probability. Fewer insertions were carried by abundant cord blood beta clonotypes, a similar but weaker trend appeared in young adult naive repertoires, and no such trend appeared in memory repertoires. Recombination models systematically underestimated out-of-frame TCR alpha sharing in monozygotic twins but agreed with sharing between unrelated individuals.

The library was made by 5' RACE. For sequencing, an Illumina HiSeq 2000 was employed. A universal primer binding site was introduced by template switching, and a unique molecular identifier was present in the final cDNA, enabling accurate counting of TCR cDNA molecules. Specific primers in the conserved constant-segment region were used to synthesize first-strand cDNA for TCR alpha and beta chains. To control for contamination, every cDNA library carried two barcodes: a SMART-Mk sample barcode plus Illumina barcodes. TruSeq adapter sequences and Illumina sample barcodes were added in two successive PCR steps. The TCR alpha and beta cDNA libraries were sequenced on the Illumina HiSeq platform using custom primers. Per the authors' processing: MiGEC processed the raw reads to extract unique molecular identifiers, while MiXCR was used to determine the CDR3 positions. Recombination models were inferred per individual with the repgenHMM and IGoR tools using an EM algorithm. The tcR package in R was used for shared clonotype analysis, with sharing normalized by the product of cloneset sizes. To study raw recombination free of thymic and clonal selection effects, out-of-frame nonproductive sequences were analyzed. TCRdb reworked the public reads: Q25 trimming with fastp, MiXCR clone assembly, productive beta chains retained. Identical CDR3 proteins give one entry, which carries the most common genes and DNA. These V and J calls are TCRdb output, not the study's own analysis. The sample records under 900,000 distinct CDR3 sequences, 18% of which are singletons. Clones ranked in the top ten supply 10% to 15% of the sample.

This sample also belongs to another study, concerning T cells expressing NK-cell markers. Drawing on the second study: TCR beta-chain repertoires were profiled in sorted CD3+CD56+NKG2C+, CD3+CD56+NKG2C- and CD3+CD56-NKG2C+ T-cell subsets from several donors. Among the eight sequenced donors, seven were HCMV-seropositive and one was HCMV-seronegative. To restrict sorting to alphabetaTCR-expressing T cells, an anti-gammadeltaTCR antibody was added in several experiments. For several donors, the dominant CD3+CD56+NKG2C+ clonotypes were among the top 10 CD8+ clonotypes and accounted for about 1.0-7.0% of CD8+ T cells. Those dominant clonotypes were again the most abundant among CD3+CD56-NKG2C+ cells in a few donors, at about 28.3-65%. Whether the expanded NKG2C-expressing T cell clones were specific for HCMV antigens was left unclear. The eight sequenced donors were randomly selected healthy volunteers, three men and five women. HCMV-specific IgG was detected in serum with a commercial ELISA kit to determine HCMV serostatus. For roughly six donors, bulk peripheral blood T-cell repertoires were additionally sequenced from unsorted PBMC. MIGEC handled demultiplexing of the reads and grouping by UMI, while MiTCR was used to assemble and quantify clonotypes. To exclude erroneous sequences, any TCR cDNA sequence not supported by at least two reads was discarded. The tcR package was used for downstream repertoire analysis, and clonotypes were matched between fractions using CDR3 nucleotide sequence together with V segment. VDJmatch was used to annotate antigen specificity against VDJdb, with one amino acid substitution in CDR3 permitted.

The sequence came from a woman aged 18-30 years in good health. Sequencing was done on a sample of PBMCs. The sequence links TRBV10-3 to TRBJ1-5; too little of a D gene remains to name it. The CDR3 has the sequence CAISEANNQPQHF. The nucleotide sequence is TGTGCCATCAGTGAGGCTAATAACCAGCCCCAGCATTTT.